The clone carrying this T cell receptor beta chain was counted a single time. Its target is unknown. A read error may explain this, as a much larger clone is one base away. V was shortened by 1 base and J by 4 bases, with 9 bases between the two germline ends. The CDR3 has 14 amino acids. Germline V gives CDR1 LGHNA, CDR2 YSLEER. This entry belongs to a study of read filtering for tumor transcriptome and immune sequencing. About the study: Whole-transcriptome libraries were prepared after DNase treatment.

Study-wide results and caveats: Around 80% of IR-seq clonotypes had a single read, yet these held about 3.5% of reads. Compared with RNA-seq, IR-seq gave much higher clonotype depth and reliability.

From about 400 ng of RNA, a library with molecular barcoded alpha/delta and beta/gamma adaptors was made. TCRdb re-analysed the reads in MiXCR, keeping a single row per CDR3 protein. The sample consists of over 55,000 distinct CDR3 sequences, around 13% of them appearing once. This sequence was found in a donor at least 40 years old with multiple myeloma. The gene calls are TRBV4-3 and TRBJ2-3; D uncertain. Material for sequencing was a population of CD138-negative cells sorted from bone marrow. CDR3 residues: CASSQVGIPDTQYF. Here the CDR3 DNA reads TGCGCCAGCAGCCAAGTGGGGATTCCAGATACGCAGTATTTT.